This T cell receptor beta chain was captured in a study of PD-L1 blockade in urothelial cancer. About the study: Investigators checked blood 3 weeks (second dose) and 6 weeks after treatment start.

Time point described: pretreatment peripheral blood. Repertoires were generated with immunoSEQ multiplex PCR, while TCRdb's copy carries only in-frame clones and drops some. Of about 95,000 clones detected, 85% to 90% appear once; the ten largest clones hold 1.5% to 2%. CDR3 size: 12 residues. Germline V gives CDR1 MDHEN, CDR2 SYDVKM. V dropped 4 bases and J dropped 3 bases, with 6 bases sitting between them. This chain uses TRBV28 with TRBJ1-2, with D unresolved. The origin of this receptor is a man between 60 and 75 years old with urothelial cancer. The sample was PBMCs, taken around atezolizumab (anti-PD-L1) treatment. Here the CDR3 DNA reads TGTGCCAGCAGTTCTCGGGACTATGGCTACACCTTC. Amino acids: CASSSRDYGYTF.